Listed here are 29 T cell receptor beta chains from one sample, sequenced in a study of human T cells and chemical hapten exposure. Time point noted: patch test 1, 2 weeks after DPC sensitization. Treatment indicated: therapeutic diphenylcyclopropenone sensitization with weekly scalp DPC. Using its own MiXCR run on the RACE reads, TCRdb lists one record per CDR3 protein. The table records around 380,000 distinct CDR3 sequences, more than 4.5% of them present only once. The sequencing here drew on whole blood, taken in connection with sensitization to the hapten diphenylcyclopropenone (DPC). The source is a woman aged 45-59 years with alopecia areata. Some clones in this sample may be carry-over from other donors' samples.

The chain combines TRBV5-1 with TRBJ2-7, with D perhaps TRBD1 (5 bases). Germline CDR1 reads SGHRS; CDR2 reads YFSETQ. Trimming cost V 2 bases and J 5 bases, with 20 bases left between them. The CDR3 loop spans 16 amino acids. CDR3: CASSLGHADTIHEQYF. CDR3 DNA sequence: TGCGCCAGCAGCTTAGGGCACGCGGACACAATCCACGAGCAGTACTTC.

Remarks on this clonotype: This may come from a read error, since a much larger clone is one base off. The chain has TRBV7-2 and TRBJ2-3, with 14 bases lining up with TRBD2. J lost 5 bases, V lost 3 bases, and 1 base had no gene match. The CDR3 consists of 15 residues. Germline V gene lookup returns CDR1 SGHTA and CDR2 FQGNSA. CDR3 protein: CASSLGLAGVDTQYF. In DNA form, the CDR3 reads TGTGCCAGCAGCTTGGGACTAGCGGGAGTAGATACGCAGTATTTT.

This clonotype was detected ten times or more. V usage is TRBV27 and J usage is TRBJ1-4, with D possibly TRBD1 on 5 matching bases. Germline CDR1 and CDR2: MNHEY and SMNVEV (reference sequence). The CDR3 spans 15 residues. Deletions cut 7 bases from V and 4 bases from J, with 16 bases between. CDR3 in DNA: TGTGCCAGCATTCCCCCGACAGCCCGTAATGAAAAACTGTTTTTT. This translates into CASIPPTARNEKLFF.

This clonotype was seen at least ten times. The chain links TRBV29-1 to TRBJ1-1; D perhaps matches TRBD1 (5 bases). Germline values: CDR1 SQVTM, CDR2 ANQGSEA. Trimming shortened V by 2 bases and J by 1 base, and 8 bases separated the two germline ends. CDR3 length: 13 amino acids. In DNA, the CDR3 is TGCAGCGTTGAAAGACAGAGGAACACTGAAGCTTTCTTT. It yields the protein CSVERQRNTEAFF.

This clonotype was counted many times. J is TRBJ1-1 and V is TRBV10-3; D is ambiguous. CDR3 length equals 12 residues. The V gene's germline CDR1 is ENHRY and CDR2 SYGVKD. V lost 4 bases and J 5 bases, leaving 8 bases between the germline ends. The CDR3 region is CAISGPGTEAFF. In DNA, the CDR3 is TGTGCCATCAGTGGACCGGGGACTGAAGCTTTCTTT.

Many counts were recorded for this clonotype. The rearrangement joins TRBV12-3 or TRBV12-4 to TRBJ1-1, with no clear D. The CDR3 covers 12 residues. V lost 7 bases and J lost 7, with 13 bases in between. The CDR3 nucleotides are TGTGCCAGCACCGACACGGTAATTGAAGCTTTCTTT. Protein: CASTDTVIEAFF.

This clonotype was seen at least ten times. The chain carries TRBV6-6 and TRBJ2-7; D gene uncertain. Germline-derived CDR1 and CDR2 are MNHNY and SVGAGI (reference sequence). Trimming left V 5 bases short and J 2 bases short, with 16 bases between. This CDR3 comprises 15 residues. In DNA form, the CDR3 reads TGTGCCAGCAGTGAAATTCGTGGGCGGACCTACGAGCAGTACTTC. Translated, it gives CASSEIRGRTYEQYF.

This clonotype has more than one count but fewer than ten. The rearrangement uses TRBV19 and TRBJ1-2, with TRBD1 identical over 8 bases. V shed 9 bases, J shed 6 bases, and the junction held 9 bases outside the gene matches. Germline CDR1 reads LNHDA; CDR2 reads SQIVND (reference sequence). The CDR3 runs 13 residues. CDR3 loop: CASYRTGSNGYTF. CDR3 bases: TGTGCCAGCTACAGGACAGGGTCGAATGGCTACACCTTC.

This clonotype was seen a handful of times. This chain's CDR3 is CASSLRTVRRGNTEAFF. The CDR3 coding sequence is TGTGCCAGCAGCCTAAGGACCGTCCGGCGAGGGAACACTGAAGCTTTCTTT. V is TRBV3-1 and J is TRBJ1-1; D is ambiguous. The germline gives CDR1 LGHDT, CDR2 YNNKEL (reference sequence). The V end lost 4 bases, the J end lost 1 base, and 19 bases lay between the germline ends. CDR3 length: 17 amino acids.

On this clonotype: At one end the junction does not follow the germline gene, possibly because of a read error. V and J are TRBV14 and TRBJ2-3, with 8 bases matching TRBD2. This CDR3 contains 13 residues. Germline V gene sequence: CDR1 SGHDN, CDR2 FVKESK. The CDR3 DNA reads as TGTGCCAGCAGTCTAACACTAGCGGATACGCAGAATTTT. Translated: CASSLTLADTQNF.

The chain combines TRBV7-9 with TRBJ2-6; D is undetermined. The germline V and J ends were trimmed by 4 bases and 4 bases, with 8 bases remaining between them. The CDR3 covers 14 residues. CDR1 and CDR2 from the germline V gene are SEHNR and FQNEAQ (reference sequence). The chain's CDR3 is CASSSPAGANVLTF. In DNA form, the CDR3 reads TGTGCCAGCAGCTCCCCAGCCGGGGCCAACGTCCTGACTTTC. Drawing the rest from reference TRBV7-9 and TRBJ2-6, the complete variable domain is DTGVSQNPRHKITKRGQNVTFRCDPISEHNRLYWYRQTLGQGPEFLTYFQNEAQLEKSRLLSDRFSAERPKGSFSTLEIQRTEQGDSAMYLCASSSPAGANVLTFGAGSRLTVL.

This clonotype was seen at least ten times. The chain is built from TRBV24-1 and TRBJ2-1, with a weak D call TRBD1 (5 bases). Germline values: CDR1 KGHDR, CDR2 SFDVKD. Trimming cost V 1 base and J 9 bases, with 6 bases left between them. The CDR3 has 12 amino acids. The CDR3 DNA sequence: TGTGCCACCAGTGATTTCCAGGGTGAGCAGTTCTTC. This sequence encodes CATSDFQGEQFF.

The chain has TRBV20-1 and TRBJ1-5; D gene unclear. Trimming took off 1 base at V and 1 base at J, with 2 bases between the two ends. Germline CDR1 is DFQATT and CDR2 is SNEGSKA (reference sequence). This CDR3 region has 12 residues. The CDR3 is CSARGSNQPQHF. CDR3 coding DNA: TGCAGTGCTAGAGGCAGCAATCAGCCCCAGCATTTT.

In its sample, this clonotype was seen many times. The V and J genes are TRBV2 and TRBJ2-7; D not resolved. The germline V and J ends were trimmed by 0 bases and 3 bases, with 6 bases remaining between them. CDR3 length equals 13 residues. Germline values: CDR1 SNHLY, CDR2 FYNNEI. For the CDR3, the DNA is TGTGCCAGCAGTGAAGCGGCGGTCTACGAGCAGTACTTC. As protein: CASSEAAVYEQYF.

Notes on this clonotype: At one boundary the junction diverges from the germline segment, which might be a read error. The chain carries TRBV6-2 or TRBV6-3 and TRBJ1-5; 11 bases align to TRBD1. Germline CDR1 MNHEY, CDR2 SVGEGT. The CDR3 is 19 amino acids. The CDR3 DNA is TGTGCCAGCAGTTACTCGGACAGGGGGCCTATCCGTAGCAATCAGCCCCAGCAATTT. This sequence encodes CASSYSDRGPIRSNQPQQF.

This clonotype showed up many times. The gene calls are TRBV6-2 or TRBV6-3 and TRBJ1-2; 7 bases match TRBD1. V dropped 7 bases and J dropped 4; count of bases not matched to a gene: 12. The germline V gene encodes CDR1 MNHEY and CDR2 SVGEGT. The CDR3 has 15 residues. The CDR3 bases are TGTGCCAGCATCGAAGGAGGGGGCCTCGTCTATGGCTACACCTTC. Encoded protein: CASIEGGGLVYGYTF.

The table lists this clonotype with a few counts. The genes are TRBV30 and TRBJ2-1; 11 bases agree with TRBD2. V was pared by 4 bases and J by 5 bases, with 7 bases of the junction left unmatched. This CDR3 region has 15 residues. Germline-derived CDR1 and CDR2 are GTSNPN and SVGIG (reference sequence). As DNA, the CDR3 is TGTGCCTGGAATAGCGGGAGGGCCAACAACAATGAGCAGTTCTTC. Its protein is CAWNSGRANNNEQFF.

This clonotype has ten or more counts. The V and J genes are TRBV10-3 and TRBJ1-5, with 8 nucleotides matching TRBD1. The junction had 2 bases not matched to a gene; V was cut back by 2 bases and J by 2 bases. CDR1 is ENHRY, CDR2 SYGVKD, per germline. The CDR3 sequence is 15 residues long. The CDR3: CAISEGQGGNQPQHF. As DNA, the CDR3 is TGTGCCATCAGTGAGGGACAGGGTGGCAATCAGCCCCAGCATTTT.

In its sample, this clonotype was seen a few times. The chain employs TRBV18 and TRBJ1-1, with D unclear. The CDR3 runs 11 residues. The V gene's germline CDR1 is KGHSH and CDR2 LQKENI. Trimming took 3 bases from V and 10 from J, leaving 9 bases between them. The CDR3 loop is CASSPDVGAFF. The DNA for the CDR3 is TGTGCCAGCTCACCTGACGTCGGAGCTTTCTTT.

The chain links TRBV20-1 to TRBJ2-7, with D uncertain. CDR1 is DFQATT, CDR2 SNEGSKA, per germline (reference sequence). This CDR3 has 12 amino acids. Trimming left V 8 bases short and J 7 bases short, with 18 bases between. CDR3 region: CSPTRGWVEQYF. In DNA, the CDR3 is TGCAGTCCCACCCGTGGCTGGGTGGAGCAGTACTTC.

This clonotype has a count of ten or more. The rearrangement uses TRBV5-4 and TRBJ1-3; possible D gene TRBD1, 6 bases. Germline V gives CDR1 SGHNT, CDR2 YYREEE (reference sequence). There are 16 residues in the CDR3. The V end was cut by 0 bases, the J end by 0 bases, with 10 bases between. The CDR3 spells CASSLDRVSSGNTIYF. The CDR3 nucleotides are TGTGCCAGCAGCTTGGACAGGGTGAGCTCTGGAAACACCATATATTTT.

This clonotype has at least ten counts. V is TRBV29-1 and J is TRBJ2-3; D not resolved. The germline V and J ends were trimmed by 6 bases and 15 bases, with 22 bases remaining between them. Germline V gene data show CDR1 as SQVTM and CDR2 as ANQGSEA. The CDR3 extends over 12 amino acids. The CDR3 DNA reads TGCAGCGTCACCCAGATCGGCGACTTGATATATTTT. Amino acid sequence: CSVTQIGDLIYF.

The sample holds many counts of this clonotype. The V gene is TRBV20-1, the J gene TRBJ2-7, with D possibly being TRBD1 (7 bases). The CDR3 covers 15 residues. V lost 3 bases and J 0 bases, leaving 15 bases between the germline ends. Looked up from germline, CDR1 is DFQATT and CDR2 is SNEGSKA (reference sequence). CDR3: CSASPTGDSSYEQYF. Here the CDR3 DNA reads TGCAGTGCTAGTCCCACGGGGGACAGCTCCTACGAGCAGTACTTC.

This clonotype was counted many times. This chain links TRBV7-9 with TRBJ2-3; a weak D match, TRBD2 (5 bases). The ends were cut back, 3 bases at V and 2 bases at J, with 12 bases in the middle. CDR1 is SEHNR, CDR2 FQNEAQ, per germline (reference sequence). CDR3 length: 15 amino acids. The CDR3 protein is CASSFNRGITDTQYF. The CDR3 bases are TGTGCCAGCAGCTTTAACCGGGGTATCACAGATACGCAGTATTTT.

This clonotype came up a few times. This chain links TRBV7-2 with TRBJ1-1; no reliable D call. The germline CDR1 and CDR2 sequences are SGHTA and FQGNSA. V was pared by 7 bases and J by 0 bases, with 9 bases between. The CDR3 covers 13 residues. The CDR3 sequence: CASILTLNTEAFF. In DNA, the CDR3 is TGTGCCAGCATCCTTACACTGAACACTGAAGCTTTCTTT.

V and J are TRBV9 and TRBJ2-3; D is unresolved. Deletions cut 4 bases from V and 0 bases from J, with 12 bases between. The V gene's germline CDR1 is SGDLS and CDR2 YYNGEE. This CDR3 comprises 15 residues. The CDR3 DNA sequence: TGTGCCAGCAGCCTTTTCTCCACTAGCACAGATACGCAGTATTTT. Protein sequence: CASSLFSTSTDTQYF.

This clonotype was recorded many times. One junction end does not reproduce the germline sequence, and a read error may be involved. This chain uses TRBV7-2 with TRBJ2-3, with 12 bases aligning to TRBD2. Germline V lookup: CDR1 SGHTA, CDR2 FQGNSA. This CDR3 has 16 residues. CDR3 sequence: CASSLATSGRADTQYF. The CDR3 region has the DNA TGTGCCAGCAGCCTAGCGACTAGCGGGAGAGCAGATACGCAGTATTTT.

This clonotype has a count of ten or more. The CDR3 DNA is TGTGCCAGCACCCTAGGACTAGCGGGGGGGTTGGAGACCCAGTACTTC. Translation: CASTLGLAGGLETQYF. V and J are TRBV2 and TRBJ2-5, with 15 bases aligning to TRBD2. Germline assignment: CDR1 SNHLY and CDR2 FYNNEI. V was pared by 7 bases and J by 5 bases, with 8 bases of the junction left unmatched. The CDR3 is made up of 16 amino acids.

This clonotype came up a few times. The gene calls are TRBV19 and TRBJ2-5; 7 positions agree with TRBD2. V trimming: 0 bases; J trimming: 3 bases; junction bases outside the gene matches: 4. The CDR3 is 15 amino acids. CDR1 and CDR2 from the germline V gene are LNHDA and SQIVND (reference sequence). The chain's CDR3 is CASSIDRRGEETQYF. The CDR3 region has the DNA TGTGCCAGTAGTATAGATCGTCGGGGGGAAGAGACCCAGTACTTC.